This TCR beta chain was identified during a study of shared clonotypes between healthy human individuals. As concerns this clone: Its specificity is unknown. The sample carries other DNA sequences with the same CDR3.

Study conclusions and caveats: Estimated clonotype richness was generally higher in naive than memory subsets.

Using immunoSEQ multiplex PCR, the repertoire was profiled, and TCRdb retains in-frame clones only, with some absent. This sample yields a few million clones, of which approximately 94% are seen a single time; under 0.15% belongs to the top ten. Sequencing was performed on naive CD4+ T cells sorted from blood. Subset reported: CD45RA+ positively selected. The sequence was obtained from a man aged 18-30 years in good health.

CDR3 sequence (DNA): TGTGCCAGCAGCCCCAGCAATGAGCAGTTCTTC. This gives the protein CASSPSNEQFF. The chain joins TRBV7-8 to TRBJ2-1; D gene ambiguous. The V gene lost 5 bases and the J gene lost 6 bases, with 5 bases spanning the gap. Germline assignment: CDR1 SGHVS and CDR2 FQNEAQ. The CDR3 totals 11 residues.